This T cell receptor (beta chain) derives from a study of cytomegalovirus exposure and HLA in healthy donors. Trimming removed 4 bases from V and 7 bases from J; junction bases left unmatched: 8. The CDR3 is 16 amino acids. Germline V gene lookup returns CDR1 MNHEY and CDR2 SVGAGI. Regarding the study as a whole: A classifier reportedly called cytomegalovirus status with high sensitivity and specificity. Researchers reported in a later analysis that a missense DCLRE1C variant was tied to TCR beta V- and J-gene trimming.

The study ran its PCR with 60 Vbeta and 13 Jbeta primers. Measured with immunoSEQ multiplex PCR; TCRdb has only the in-frame clones, and not every one. Seen here are roughly 150,000 clones, roughly 80% observed once, and the top ten hold 2% to 3%. As concerns this clone: Its specificity is unknown.

Specimen: PBMCs. The receptor was isolated from a male donor in good health and CMV-seronegative. V and J are TRBV6-5 and TRBJ2-1, with 12 positions matching TRBD1. CDR3 in DNA: TGTGCCAGCAGTTCAAACCGGGACAGGGGGCTAAATGAGCAGTTCTTC. Translated: CASSSNRDRGLNEQFF.